Included here is one T cell receptor (beta chain) sequence, with context. Its antigen is unidentified. This sample was taken from a study of shared clonotypes between healthy human individuals. V lost 0 bases and J 11 bases, leaving 14 bases between the germline ends. Germline CDR1 reads LGHNT; CDR2 reads FRNRAP. The CDR3 runs to 14 residues. Study findings and constraints: What rarefaction showed was incomplete sorted-subset sequencing despite large depth. Measured sharing among donors was expected to vary with sequencing depth. The diversity represented, both genetic and in exposure history, was limited by few donors.

Donors, healthy HIV-negative adults, lacked recent acute infections or vaccinations. The protocol was immunoSEQ multiplex PCR, while the TCRdb copy is restricted to in-frame clones and leaves out a portion. The data contain about 1.5 million clones, 98% of them singletons. V gene TRBV12-5 combines with J gene TRBJ2-1; tentative D call: TRBD2 (5 bases). This clonotype was sampled from a young man in good health. The sequencing input was naive CD4+ T cells sorted from blood. Subset meaning: CD45RA+ positively selected. The CDR3 DNA reads as TGTGCTAGTGGTTTGGTAAATACAGCGGAGAAGCAGTTCTTC. Residues: CASGLVNTAEKQFF. The whole variable domain, filled in from reference TRBV12-5 and TRBJ2-1, reads DARVTQTPRHKVTEMGQEVTMRCQPILGHNTVFWYRQTMMQGLELLAYFRNRAPLDDSGMPKDRFSAEMPDATLATLKIQPSEPRDSAVYFCASGLVNTAEKQFFGPGTRLTVL.